This TCR beta chain is from a study of blood T cells in healthy people across ages. Per germline, CDR1 MNHEY and CDR2 SMNVEV (reference sequence). This CDR3 region has 16 residues. Trimming removed 5 bases from V and 1 base from J; junction bases left unmatched: 7. A second PCR, run for roughly 7 to 12 cycles, used a sample-barcoded 5' primer plus a J-beta primer mix. Researchers report that a template-switch adaptor with 12 random nucleotides tagged each cDNA molecule. TCRdb analysed the 5' RACE reads with MiXCR anew, one entry per CDR3 protein. The sample records about 1.5 million distinct CDR3 sequences, approximately 42% being singletons. In regard to this clonotype: Its specificity is not known.

Regarding the study as a whole: Long-lived and aged donors differed, with more naive CD4+ cells and higher diversity in the long-lived.

The TCR originated in a woman under 30 in good health. The chain employs TRBV27 and TRBJ2-1, with 8 positions matching TRBD2. Sequenced sample: blood. The CDR3 bases are TGTGCCAGCAGTATCACCGCTAGCGGGTCCTACAATGAGCAGTTCTTC. Translating it yields CASSITASGSYNEQFF.